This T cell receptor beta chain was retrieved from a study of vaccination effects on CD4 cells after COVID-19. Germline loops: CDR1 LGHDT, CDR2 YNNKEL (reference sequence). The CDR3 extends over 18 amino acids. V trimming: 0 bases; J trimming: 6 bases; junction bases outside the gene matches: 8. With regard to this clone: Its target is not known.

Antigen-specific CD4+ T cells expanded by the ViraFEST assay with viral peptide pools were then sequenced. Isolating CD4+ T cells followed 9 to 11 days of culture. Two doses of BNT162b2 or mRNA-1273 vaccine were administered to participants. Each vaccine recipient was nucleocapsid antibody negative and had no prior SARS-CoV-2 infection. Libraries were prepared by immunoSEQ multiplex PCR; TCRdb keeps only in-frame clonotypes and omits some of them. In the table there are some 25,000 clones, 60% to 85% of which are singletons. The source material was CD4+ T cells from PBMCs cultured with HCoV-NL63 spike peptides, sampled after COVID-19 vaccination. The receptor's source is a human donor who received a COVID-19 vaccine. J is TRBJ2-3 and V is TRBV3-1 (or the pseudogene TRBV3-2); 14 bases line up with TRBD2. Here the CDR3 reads CASSQDGLAGGPVDTQYF. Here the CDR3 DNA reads TGTGCCAGCAGCCAAGATGGACTAGCGGGAGGCCCCGTGGATACGCAGTATTTT.